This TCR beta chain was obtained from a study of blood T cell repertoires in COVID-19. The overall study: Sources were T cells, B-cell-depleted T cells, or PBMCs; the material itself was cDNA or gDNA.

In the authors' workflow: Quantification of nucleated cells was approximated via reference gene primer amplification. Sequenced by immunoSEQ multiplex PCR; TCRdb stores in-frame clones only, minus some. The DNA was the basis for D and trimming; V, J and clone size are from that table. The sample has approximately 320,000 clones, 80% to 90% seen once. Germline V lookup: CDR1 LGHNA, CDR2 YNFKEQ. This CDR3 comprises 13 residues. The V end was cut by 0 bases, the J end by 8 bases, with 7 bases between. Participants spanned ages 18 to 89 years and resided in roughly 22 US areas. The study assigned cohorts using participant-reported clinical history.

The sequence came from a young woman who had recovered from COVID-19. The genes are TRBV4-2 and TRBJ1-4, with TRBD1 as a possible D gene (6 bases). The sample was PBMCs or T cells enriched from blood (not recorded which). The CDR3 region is CASSQEDREKLFF. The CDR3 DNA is TGTGCCAGCAGCCAAGAAGACAGGGAAAAACTGTTTTTT.